The rows below give T cell receptor beta chains drawn from one sample of a study of PD-L1 blockade in urothelial cancer. Some clones are missing from TCRdb's copy, which holds only in-frame ones; the method was immunoSEQ multiplex PCR. The table lists about 50,000 clones, around 84% of them singletons. The starting material was PBMCs, obtained around atezolizumab (anti-PD-L1) treatment. The receptors stem from a man aged 65 to 85 with urothelial cancer. CDR3s include the opening cysteine and the closing phenylalanine or tryptophan. A D gene is named only where the DNA matches it firmly. Expanded clones are given a class, and other clones once, few, many or no size at all.

d_call	v_call	j_call	clone_size	cdr3_nt	cdr3_aa
TRBD1	TRBV7-2	TRBJ1-2	.	TGTGCCAGCAGCTTAGAAGGGGGGGGACAGGGGAGAGGCTACACCTTC	CASSLEGGGQGRGYTF
.	TRBV5-1	TRBJ2-1	.	TGCGCCAGCAGCTCGGACGGGAACAACAATGAGCAGTTCTTC	CASSSDGNNNEQFF
.	TRBV7-2	TRBJ2-2	.	TGTGCCAGCAGCCAGCGACGCACCGGGGAGCTGTTTTTT	CASSQRRTGELFF
.	TRBV9	TRBJ2-5	.	TGTGCCAGCAGCGTAGCCCCCAGACAACCCCAAGAGACCCAGTACTTC	CASSVAPRQPQETQYF
.	TRBV11-2	TRBJ2-1	.	TGTGCCAGCAGCTTAGATGGACTATGGGACAATGAGCAGTTCTTC	CASSLDGLWDNEQFF
.	TRBV30	TRBJ1-1	.	TGTGCCTGGAGTGCAGGGGCCCTGAACACTGAAGCTTTCTTT	CAWSAGALNTEAFF
.	TRBV7-2	TRBJ1-2	medium-sized	TGTGCCAGCAGCTCCTTCCCCCGGGGTGGGTCGGTCGGGAACACCTTC	CASSSFPRGGSVGNTF
.	TRBV30	TRBJ2-7	.	TGTGCCTGGAATGAGGACACAGCCTACGAGCAGTACTTC	CAWNEDTAYEQYF
TRBD1	TRBV10-3	TRBJ2-7	once	TGTGCCATCAGTGAGTCGAAAGGGACAGGAATCTACGAGCAGTACTTC	CAISESKGTGIYEQYF
TRBD1	TRBV10-3	TRBJ2-5	once	TGTGCCATCAGTGGGGGGACAGGGCAGACCCAGTACTTC	CAISGGTGQTQYF
TRBD1	TRBV30	TRBJ1-2	few	TGTGCCTGGACCCTGGACAGGGGGCTTGGCTACACCTTC	CAWTLDRGLGYTF
.	TRBV14	TRBJ1-1	once	TGTGCCAGCAGCCAAGGGGGCAGGGGATGGGACACTGAAGCTTTCTTT	CASSQGGRGWDTEAFF
.	TRBV29-1	TRBJ2-7	.	TGCAGCGTACAGGACCCCTCTACCCTCTACGAGCAGTACTTC	CSVQDPSTLYEQYF
.	TRBV4-3	TRBJ1-1	.	TGCGCCAGCAGCCAAGAAGAGATCCACACTGAAGCTTTCTTT	CASSQEEIHTEAFF
TRBD2	TRBV5-1	TRBJ2-1	.	TGCGCCAGCAGTCGTGGACTAGGCTACAATGAGCAGTTCTTC	CASSRGLGYNEQFF
TRBD1	TRBV4-2	TRBJ1-5	once	TGTGCCAGCAGCCAGAGACAGGGGGACGATCAGCCCCAGCATTTT	CASSQRQGDDQPQHF
.	TRBV11-3	TRBJ2-2	.	TGTGCCAGCAGCCGGGGGAGGACCGGGGAGCTGTTTTTT	CASSRGRTGELFF
.	TRBV19	TRBJ1-2	.	TGTGCCAGTAGTATGCGAGGTTATGGCTACACCTTC	CASSMRGYGYTF
.	TRBV20-1	TRBJ2-3	once	TGCAGTGCTCCCCTACTGGATACGCAGTATTTT	CSAPLLDTQYF
.	TRBV18	TRBJ2-6	few	TGTGCCAGCTCACCCCTACAGGGAACTGGGGCCAACGTCCTGACTTTC	CASSPLQGTGANVLTF
.	TRBV5-1	TRBJ2-2	.	TGCGCCAGCAGCGGGACACGGGATGGCGGGGAGCTGTTTTTT	CASSGTRDGGELFF
.	TRBV2	TRBJ2-7	.	TGTGCCAGCAGACCTGAGTTGGAAGCCAAGAGGTCCTACGAGCAGTACTTC	CASRPELEAKRSYEQYF
.	TRBV18	TRBJ2-7	.	TGTGCCAGCTCACCAAGTGAGGGCTACGAGCAGTACTTC	CASSPSEGYEQYF
TRBD1	TRBV18	TRBJ1-5	few	TGTGCCAGCTCACCCAACAGGGGGAATCAGCCCCAGCATTTT	CASSPNRGNQPQHF
TRBD1	TRBV2	TRBJ2-1	once	TGTGCCAGCAGCAACAGGGGGCTAGGGGAGCAGTTCTTC	CASSNRGLGEQFF
.	TRBV28	TRBJ2-2	.	TGTGCCAGCAGTTCCCCTACCGGGGAGCTGTTTTTT	CASSSPTGELFF
TRBD2	TRBV27	TRBJ2-3	.	TGTGCCAGCAGGCCCCGGCCGGCTAGCGGGAGGCAAGATACGCAGTATTTT	CASRPRPASGRQDTQYF
.	TRBV5-1	TRBJ1-2	.	TGCGCCAGCAGCTCACAGCTGTCTAACTATGGCTACACCTTC	CASSSQLSNYGYTF